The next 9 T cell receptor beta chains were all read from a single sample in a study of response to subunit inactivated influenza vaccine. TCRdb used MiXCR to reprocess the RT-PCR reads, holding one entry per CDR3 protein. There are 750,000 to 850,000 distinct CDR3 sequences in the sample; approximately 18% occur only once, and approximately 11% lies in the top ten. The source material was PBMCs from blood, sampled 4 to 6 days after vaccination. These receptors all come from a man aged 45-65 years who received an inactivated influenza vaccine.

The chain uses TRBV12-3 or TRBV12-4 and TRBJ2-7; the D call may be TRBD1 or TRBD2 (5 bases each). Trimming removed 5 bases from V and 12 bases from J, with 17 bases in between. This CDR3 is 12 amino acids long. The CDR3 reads CASSPARGSRYF. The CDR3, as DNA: TGTGCCAGCAGTCCGGCGAGGGGCAGTAGGTACTTC.

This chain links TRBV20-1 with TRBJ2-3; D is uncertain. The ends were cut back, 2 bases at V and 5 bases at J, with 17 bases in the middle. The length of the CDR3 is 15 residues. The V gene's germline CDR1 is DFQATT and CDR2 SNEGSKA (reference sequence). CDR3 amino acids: CSARLLGKPQDTQYF. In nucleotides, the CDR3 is TGCAGTGCTAGACTCCTGGGGAAGCCACAAGATACGCAGTATTTT.

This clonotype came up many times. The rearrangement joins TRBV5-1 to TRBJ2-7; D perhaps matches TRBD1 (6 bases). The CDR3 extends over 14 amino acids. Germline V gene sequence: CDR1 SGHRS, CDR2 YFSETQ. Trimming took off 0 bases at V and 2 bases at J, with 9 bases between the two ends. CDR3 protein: CASSLAGATYEQYF. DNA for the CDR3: TGCGCCAGCAGCTTGGCAGGGGCCACCTACGAGCAGTACTTC.

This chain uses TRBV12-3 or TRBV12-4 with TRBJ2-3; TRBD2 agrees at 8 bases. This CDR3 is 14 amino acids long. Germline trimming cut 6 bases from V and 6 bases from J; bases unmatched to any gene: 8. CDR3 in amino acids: CASRKAGVVDTQYF. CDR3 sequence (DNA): TGTGCCAGCAGAAAAGCGGGAGTTGTGGATACGCAGTATTTT.

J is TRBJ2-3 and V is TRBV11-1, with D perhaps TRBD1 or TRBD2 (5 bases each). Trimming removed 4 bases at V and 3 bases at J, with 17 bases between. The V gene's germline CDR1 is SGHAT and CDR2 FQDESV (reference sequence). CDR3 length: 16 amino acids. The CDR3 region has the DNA TGTGCCAGCAGCTCGGGACGGACGCGTTTAACAGATACGCAGTATTTT. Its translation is CASSSGRTRLTDTQYF.

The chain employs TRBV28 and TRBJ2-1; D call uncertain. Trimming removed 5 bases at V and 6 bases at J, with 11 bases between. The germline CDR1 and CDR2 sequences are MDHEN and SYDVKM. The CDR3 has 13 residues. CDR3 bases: TGTGCCAGCAGTCATCCTAACAGCAATGAGCAGTTCTTC. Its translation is CASSHPNSNEQFF.

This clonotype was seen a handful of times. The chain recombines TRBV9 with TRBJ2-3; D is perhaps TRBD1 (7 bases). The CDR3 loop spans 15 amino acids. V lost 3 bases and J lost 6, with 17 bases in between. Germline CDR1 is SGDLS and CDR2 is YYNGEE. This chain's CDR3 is CASSAIADRRDTQYF. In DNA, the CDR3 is TGTGCCAGCAGCGCCATAGCGGACAGGCGGGATACGCAGTATTTT. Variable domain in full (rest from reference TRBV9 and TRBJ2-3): DSGVTQTPKHLITATGQRVTLRCSPRSGDLSVYWYQQSLDQGLQFLIQYYNGEERAKGNILERFSAQQFPDLHSELNLSSLELGDSALYFCASSAIADRRDTQYFGPGTRLTVL.

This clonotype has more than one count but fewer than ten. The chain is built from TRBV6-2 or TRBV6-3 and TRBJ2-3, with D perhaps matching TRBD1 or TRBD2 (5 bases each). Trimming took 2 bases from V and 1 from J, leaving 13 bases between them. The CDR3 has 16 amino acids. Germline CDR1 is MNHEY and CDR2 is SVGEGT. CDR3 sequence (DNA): TGTGCCAGCAGTTACGAGAGGGGAAAGGGCACAGATACGCAGTATTTT. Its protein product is CASSYERGKGTDTQYF.

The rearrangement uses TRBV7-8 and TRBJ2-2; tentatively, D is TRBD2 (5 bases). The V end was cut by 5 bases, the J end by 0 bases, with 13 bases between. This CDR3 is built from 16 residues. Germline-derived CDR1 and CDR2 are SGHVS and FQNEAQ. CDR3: CASSQSEGTNTGELFF. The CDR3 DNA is TGTGCCAGCAGCCAATCCGAGGGCACGAACACCGGGGAGCTGTTTTTT.